The clone carrying this T cell receptor (beta chain) was detected only once. Its antigen is still unknown. This specimen comes from a study of Ad26.COV2.S vaccination and SARS-CoV-2 variants. Whole-study context: Vaccine-arm donor from the placebo-controlled COV1001 Ad26.COV2.S trial. Ad26.COV2.S was injected intramuscularly once or twice, 56 days apart. Findings of the study overall: Vaccinated and placebo-treated recipients had similar non-spike TCR breadth.

Some clones are missing from TCRdb's copy, which holds only in-frame ones; the method was immunoSEQ multiplex PCR. The sample includes 200,000 to 250,000 clones, 70% to 90% of them seen just once. Treatment in this sample: some 20 received Ad26.COV2.S at low or high dose, single or two shots; 5 received placebo; per-sample allocation not given. The investigators took samples on day 63 after the first vaccine or placebo injection. Donation was by an adult aged 18-55 years who was in Boston. CDR3 length: 12 residues. V lost 3 bases and J 5 bases, leaving 7 bases between the germline ends. Germline V lookup: CDR1 MNHNS, CDR2 SASEGT.

Material: peripheral blood, obtained in a trial of Ad26.COV2.S vaccine versus placebo. The origin of this receptor is a person aged 18-65 years who received the Ad26.COV2.S COVID-19 vaccine or a placebo. This sequence joins TRBV6-1 and TRBJ1-2, with D maybe TRBD1 (5 bases). As DNA, the CDR3 is TGTGCCAGCAGTGATGGGGGGTATGGCTACACCTTC. Translating it yields CASSDGGYGYTF.